The present entry profiles one T cell receptor (beta chain) with its context. Profiled with immunoSEQ multiplex PCR; TCRdb holds only in-frame clones, not every one. The repertoire holds more than 35,000 clones, with 75% to 95% as singletons. This CDR3 is built from 12 residues. From germline, CDR1 is SGDLS and CDR2 YYNGEE. Trimming removed 0 bases from V and 11 bases from J, with 10 bases in between. The sample is drawn from a study of T cell changes during pregnancy in multiple sclerosis. The chain couples TRBV9 to TRBJ2-3; D is ambiguous. Sequencing was performed on CD8+ T cells from peripheral blood mononuclear cells, taken after pregnancy. The TCR comes from a female donor with multiple sclerosis, enrolled in a pregnancy study. CDR3 amino acids: CASSVDENMQYF. The CDR3 DNA sequence: TGTGCCAGCAGCGTAGATGAGAATATGCAGTATTTT.